Listed below are T cell receptor beta chains from one sample, sequenced in a study of blood T cell repertoires in COVID-19. The method was immunoSEQ multiplex PCR; TCRdb's version includes in-frame clones alone and lacks a portion of them. The data show some 150,000 clones, with about 80% seen just once and roughly 9.2% held by the top ten. Specimen: PBMCs or T cells enriched from blood (not recorded which). These receptors came from a man in his fifties who had recovered from COVID-19. Each CDR3 is given with its conserved first and last residue. Each record gives: D gene, CDR3 length, J gene, clone size, V gene, CDR3 DNA, CDR3 protein. The D gene is left open where the match is weak. Rows may omit the clone size; those that give it use once, few, many or a size class.

>-|12|TRBJ1-6|-|TRBV23-1
TGCGCCAGCAGTCAATCGGGGGCCACCCTCCACTTT
CASSQSGATLHF
>TRBD1|14|TRBJ1-1|-|TRBV30
TGTGCCTGGAGTGTGAAGGGGGCGCGGACTGAAGCTTTCTTT
CAWSVKGARTEAFF
>-|16|TRBJ1-1|-|TRBV7-9
TGTGCCAGCAGCTTAGTTGTAGGGGGAAGGGGCACTGAAGCTTTCTTT
CASSLVVGGRGTEAFF
>TRBD2|17|TRBJ2-5|-|TRBV19
TGTGCCAGTAGTATGATGCGGGGGGGCCCCCTGGGAGGGACCCAGTACTTC
CASSMMRGGPLGGTQYF
>-|12|TRBJ2-3|-|TRBV12-3/TRBV12-4
TGTGCCAGCAGTTTAGGGATAGCTACGCAGTATTTT
CASSLGIATQYF
>-|14|TRBJ1-5|few|TRBV5-4
TGTGCCAGCAGCTTGGCGGGTGGCAATCAGCCCCAGCATTTT
CASSLAGGNQPQHF
>-|15|TRBJ1-5|few|TRBV6-2/TRBV6-3
TGTGCCAGCACCCCGGCGGGGGCGAGCAATCAGCCCCAGCATTTT
CASTPAGASNQPQHF
>TRBD2|16|TRBJ2-3|-|TRBV2
TGTGCCAGCAGGGGAGGTAGCGGGGCTAGCACAGATACGCAGTATTTT
CASRGGSGASTDTQYF
>-|16|TRBJ2-2|-|TRBV13
TGTGCCAGCAGCGCTGTCCGCTCCGGGGGCACCGGGGAGCTGTTTTTT
CASSAVRSGGTGELFF
>-|13|TRBJ1-2|-|TRBV9
TGTGCCAGCAGCGTCGGGGGATCCTATGGCTACACCTTC
CASSVGGSYGYTF
>-|12|TRBJ2-5|-|TRBV7-2
TGTGCCAGCAGCTTAACAAAGGAGACCCAGTACTTC
CASSLTKETQYF
>-|14|TRBJ2-1|-|TRBV11-1
TGTGCCAGCAGCCCTGAGGGAGCGGACAATGAGCAGTTCTTC
CASSPEGADNEQFF
>-|18|TRBJ2-4|-|TRBV6-2/TRBV6-3
TGTGCCAGCAGTTACGGATCAGGCGTCATACTAGCCAAAAACATTCAGTACTTC
CASSYGSGVILAKNIQYF
>TRBD2|17|TRBJ2-3|-|TRBV5-4
TGTGCCAGCAGCTTGGACCTAGCGGGGGGGCCTACAGATACGCAGTATTTT
CASSLDLAGGPTDTQYF
>-|16|TRBJ2-1|-|TRBV19
TGTGCCAGTAGCCCTTCCACAGGTAGCTCCTACAATGAGCAGTTCTTC
CASSPSTGSSYNEQFF
>TRBD2|18|TRBJ2-4|-|TRBV3-1/TRBV3-2
TGTGCCAGCAGCCCGCGGGCGGGGGGGCCGTTCCCCAAAAACATTCAGTACTTC
CASSPRAGGPFPKNIQYF
>TRBD1|14|TRBJ1-1|-|TRBV29-1
TGCAGCGTCGCCTGGGACAGGGGTAGAACTGAAGCTTTCTTT
CSVAWDRGRTEAFF
>TRBD2|14|TRBJ2-1|-|TRBV28
TGTGCCAGCCCCAAGCGGGGGGATGGGGGGGAGCAGTTCTTC
CASPKRGDGGEQFF
>-|16|TRBJ2-3|-|TRBV19
TGTGCCAGTAGTATAGCGAGGGCGACTAGCACAGATACGCAGTATTTT
CASSIARATSTDTQYF
>-|14|TRBJ2-7|-|TRBV3-1/TRBV3-2
TGTGCCAGCAGCCAAGAACTCGGCGGCTACGAGCAGTACTTC
CASSQELGGYEQYF
>-|14|TRBJ1-5|-|TRBV9
TGTGCCAGCAGCGTAGACAGTCGCAATCAGCCCCAGCATTTT
CASSVDSRNQPQHF
>TRBD1|19|TRBJ1-5|-|TRBV23-1
TGCGCCAGCAGTCAATCGAAAGGGGCAGGGGGATATTTCGGGCAGCCCCAGCATTTT
CASSQSKGAGGYFGQPQHF
>-|14|TRBJ1-4|few|TRBV18
TGTGCCAGCTCACCGAGTGGGAGGAGTGAAAAACTGTTTTTT
CASSPSGRSEKLFF
>-|13|TRBJ1-1|-|TRBV5-1
TGCGCCAGCAGCTTGGCCGTTAACACTGAAGCTTTCTTT
CASSLAVNTEAFF
>-|15|TRBJ1-1|many|TRBV3-1/TRBV3-2
TGTGCCAGCAGCCCTCAGGCGGGATTGAACACTGAAGCTTTCTTT
CASSPQAGLNTEAFF